This T cell receptor (beta chain) was sequenced for a study of naive and memory T cell subsets. Study-level findings and limits: Over 95% of naive TCR sequences appeared only once after error correction, unlike memory subsets.

This clonotype was seen many times. Its antigen is not identified. V was trimmed by 2 bases and J by 0 bases, leaving 9 bases between them. Germline V gives CDR1 GTSNPN, CDR2 SVGIG (reference sequence). CDR3 length equals 14 residues. The beta constant-region primer was an equimolar mix of two oligonucleotides covering TRBC1 and TRBC2. The ligated cDNA underwent four PCR rounds using SP2 and nested alpha and beta constant-region primers. The cDNA 3' end received a ligated single-stranded oligonucleotide carrying the SP2 primer and a 12-nucleotide UMI. TCRdb fed the UMI-ligation and nested PCR reads into MiXCR, producing one record per CDR3 protein. Here the sample spans more than 100,000 distinct CDR3 sequences, just over 35% being singletons.

The sample was central memory CD4+ T cells from blood. This sequence originates from a human donor in good health. The rearrangement links TRBV30 to TRBJ2-3; D is possibly TRBD2 (5 bases). The CDR3 DNA reads as TGTGCCTGGAGTCCGGGGTTCAGCACAGATACGCAGTATTTT. Translating it yields CAWSPGFSTDTQYF. The complete variable domain, with remaining parts taken from reference TRBV30 and TRBJ2-3, reads SQTIHQWPATLVQPVGSPLSLECTVEGTSNPNLYWYRQAAGRGLQLLFYSVGIGQISSEVPQNLSASRPQDRQFILSSKKLLLSDSGFYLCAWSPGFSTDTQYFGPGTRLTVL.